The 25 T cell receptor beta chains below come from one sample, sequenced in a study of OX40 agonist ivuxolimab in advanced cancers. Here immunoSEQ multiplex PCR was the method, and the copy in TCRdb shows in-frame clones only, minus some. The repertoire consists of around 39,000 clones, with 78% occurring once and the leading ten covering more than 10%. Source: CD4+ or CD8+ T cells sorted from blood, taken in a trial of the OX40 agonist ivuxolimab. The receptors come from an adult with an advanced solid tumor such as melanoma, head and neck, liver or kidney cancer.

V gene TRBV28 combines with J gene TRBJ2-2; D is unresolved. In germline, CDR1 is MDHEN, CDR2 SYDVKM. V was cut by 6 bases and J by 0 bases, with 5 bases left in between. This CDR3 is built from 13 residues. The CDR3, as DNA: TGTGCCAGCAGGGAGCCGAACACCGGGGAGCTGTTTTTT. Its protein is CASREPNTGELFF. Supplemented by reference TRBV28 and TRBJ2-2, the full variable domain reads DVKVTQSSRYLVKRTGEKVFLECVQDMDHENMFWYRQDPGLGLRLIYFSYDVKMKEKGDIPEGYSVSREKKERFSLILESASTNQTSMYLCASREPNTGELFFGEGSRLTVL.

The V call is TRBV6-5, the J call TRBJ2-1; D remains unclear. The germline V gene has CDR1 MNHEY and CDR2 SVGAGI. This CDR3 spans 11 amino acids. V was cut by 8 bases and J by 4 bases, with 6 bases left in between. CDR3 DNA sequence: TGTGCCAGCTCCTTTTACAATGAGCAGTTCTTC. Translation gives CASSFYNEQFF.

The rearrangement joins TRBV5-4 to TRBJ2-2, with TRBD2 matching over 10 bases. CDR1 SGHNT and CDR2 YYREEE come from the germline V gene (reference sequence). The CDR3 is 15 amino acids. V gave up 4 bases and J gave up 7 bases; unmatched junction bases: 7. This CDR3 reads CASSLSGRAVGELFF. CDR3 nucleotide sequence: TGTGCCAGCAGCCTCAGCGGGAGGGCCGTCGGGGAGCTGTTTTTT.

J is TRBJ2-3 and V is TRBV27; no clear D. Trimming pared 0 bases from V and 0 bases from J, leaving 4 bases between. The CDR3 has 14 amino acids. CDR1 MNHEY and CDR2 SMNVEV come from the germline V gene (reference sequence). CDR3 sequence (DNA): TGTGCCAGCAGTTTATCTTGGAGCACAGATACGCAGTATTTT. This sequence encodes CASSLSWSTDTQYF.

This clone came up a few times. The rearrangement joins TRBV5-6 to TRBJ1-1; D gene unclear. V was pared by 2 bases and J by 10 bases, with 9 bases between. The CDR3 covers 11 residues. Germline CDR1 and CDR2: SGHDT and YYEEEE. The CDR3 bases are TGTGCCAGCAGCTTAGGGAGTTTAGCTTTCTTT. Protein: CASSLGSLAFF.

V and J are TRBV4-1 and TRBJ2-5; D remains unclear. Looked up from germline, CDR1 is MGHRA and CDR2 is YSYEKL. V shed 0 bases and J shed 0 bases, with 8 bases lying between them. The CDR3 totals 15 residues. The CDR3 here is CASSQDPANQETQYF. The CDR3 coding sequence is TGCGCCAGCAGCCAAGACCCAGCGAACCAAGAGACCCAGTACTTC.

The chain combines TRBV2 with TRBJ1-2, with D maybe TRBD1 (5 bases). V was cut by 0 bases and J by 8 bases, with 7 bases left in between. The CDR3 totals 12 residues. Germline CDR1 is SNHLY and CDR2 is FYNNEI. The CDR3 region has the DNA TGTGCCAGCAGTGAAGCCCAGGGAGGCTACACCTTC. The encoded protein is CASSEAQGGYTF. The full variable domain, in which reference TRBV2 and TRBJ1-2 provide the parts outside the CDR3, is EPEVTQTPSHQVTQMGQEVILRCVPISNHLYFYWYRQILGQKVEFLVSFYNNEISEKSEIFDDQFSVERPDGSNFTLKIRSTKLEDSAMYFCASSEAQGGYTFGSGTRLTVV.

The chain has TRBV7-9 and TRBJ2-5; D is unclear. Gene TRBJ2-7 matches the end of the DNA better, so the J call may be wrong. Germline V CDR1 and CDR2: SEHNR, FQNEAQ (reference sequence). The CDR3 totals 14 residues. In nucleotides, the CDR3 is TGTGCCAGCAGCTTAGTCGGCGATCTTACCGAGCAGTACTTC. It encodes CASSLVGDLTEQYF.

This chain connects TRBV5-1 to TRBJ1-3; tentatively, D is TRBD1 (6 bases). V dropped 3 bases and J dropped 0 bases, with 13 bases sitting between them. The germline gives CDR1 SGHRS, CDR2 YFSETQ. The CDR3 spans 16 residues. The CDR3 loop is CASSSLQGTSGNTIYF. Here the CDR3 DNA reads TGCGCCAGCAGCTCCTTACAGGGAACCTCTGGAAACACCATATATTTT.

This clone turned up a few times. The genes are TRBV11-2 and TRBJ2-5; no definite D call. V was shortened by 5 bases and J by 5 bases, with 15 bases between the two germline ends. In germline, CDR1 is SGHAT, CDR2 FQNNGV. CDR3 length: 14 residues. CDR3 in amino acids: CASSPISAGETQYF. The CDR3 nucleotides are TGTGCCAGCAGCCCTATCAGCGCCGGGGAGACCCAGTACTTC.

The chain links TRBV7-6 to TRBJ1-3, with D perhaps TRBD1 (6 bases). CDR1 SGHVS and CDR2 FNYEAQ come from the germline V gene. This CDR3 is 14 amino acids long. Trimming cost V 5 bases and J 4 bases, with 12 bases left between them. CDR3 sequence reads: CASSQEGVGNTIYF. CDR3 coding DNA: TGTGCCAGCAGCCAGGAGGGGGTGGGAAACACCATATATTTT.

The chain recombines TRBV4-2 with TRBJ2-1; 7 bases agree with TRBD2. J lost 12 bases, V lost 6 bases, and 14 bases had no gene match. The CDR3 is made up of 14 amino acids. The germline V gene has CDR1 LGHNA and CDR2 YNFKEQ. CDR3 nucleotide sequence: TGTGCCAGCAGAAATCGCGGGGAGGGCCGAGGGCAGTTCTTC. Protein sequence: CASRNRGEGRGQFF.

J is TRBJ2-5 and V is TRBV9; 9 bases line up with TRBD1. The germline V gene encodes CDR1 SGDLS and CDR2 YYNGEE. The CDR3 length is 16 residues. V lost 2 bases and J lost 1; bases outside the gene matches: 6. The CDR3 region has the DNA TGTGCCAGCAGCGTTGAAACAGGGGGCGGCCAAGAGACCCAGTACTTC. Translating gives CASSVETGGGQETQYF.

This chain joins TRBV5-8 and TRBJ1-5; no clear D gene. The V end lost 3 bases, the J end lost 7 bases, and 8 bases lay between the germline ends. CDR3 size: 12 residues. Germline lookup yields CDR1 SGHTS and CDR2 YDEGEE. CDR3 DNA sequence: TGTGCCAGCAGCTACAGCGGGCAGCCCCAGCATTTT. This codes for CASSYSGQPQHF.

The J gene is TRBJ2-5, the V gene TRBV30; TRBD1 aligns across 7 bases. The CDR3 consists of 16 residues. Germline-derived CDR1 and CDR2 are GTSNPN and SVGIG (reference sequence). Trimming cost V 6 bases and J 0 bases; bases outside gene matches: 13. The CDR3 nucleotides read TGTGCCTGCAGGCCAGTCCAGGGACAGAACCAAGAGACCCAGTACTTC. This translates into CACRPVQGQNQETQYF.

The CDR3 DNA reads TGTGCCAGTAGCATGGGACGGAGCTACACCTTC. Amino acid sequence: CASSMGRSYTF. The rearrangement uses TRBV19 and TRBJ1-2, with a weak D call TRBD1 (5 bases). The CDR3 is 11 residues long. Per germline, CDR1 LNHDA and CDR2 SQIVND (reference sequence). The V gene lost 6 bases and the J gene lost 9 bases, with 11 bases spanning the gap.

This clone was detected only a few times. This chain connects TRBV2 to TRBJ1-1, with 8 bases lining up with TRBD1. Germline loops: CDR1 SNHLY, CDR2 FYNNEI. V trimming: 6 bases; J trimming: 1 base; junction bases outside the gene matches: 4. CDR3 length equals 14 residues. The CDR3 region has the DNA TGTGCCAGCAGCTTCGACAGGGGGAACACTGAAGCTTTCTTT. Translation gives CASSFDRGNTEAFF.

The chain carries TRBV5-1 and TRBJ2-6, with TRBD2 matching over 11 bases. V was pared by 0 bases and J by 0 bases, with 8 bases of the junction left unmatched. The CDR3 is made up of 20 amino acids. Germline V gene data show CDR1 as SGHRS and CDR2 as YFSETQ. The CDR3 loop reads CASSLETSGAYDSGANVLTF. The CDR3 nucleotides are TGCGCCAGCAGCTTGGAGACTAGCGGGGCGTACGACTCTGGGGCCAACGTCCTGACTTTC. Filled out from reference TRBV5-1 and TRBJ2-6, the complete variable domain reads KAGVTQTPRYLIKTRGQQVTLSCSPISGHRSVSWYQQTPGQGLQFLFEYFSETQRNKGNFPGRFSGRQFSNSRSEMNVSTLELGDSALYLCASSLETSGAYDSGANVLTFGAGSRLTVL.

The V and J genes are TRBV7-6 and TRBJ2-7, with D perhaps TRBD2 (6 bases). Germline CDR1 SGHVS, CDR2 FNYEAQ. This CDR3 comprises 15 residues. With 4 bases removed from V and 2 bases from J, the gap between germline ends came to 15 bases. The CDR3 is CASSSPDGGTYEQYF. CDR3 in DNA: TGTGCCAGCAGCTCGCCCGACGGAGGGACCTACGAGCAGTACTTC.

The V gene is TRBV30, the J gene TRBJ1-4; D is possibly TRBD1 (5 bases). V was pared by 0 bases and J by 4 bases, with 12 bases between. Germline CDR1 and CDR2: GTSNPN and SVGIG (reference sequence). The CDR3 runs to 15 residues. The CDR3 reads CAWSVGPGRNEKLFF. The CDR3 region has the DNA TGTGCCTGGAGTGTCGGTCCAGGGCGTAATGAAAAACTGTTTTTT.

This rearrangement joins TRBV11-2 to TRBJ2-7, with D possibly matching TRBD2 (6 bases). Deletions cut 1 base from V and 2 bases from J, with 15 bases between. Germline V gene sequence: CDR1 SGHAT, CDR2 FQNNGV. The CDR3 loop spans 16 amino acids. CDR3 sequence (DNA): TGTGCCAGCAGCTTAGGAGGAGGGCGGGTTCCCTACGAGCAGTACTTC. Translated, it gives CASSLGGGRVPYEQYF.

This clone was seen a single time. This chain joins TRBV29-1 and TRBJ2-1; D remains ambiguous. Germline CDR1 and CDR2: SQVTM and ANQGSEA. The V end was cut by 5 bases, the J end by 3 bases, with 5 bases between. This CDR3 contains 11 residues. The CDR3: CSVPGYNEQFF. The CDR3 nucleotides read TGCAGCGTTCCCGGCTACAATGAGCAGTTCTTC.

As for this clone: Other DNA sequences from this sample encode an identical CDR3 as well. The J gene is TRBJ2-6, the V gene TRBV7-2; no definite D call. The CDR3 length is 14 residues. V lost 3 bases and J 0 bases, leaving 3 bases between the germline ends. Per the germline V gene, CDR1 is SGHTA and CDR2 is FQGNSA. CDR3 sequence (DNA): TGTGCCAGCAGCTTGGGCTCTGGGGCCAACGTCCTGACTTTC. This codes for CASSLGSGANVLTF.

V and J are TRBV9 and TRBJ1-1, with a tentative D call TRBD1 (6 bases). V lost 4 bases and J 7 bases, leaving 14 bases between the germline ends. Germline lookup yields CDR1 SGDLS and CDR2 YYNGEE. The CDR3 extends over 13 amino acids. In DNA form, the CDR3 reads TGTGCCAGCAGCCCCTCCCTACAGGGTGAAGCTTTCTTT. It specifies CASSPSLQGEAFF.

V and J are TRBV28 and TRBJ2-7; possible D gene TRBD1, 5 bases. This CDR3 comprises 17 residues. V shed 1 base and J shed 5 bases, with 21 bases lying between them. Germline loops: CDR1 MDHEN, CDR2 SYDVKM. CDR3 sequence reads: CASSLSGRADLLDEQYF. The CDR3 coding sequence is TGTGCCAGCAGTTTATCGGGCAGGGCCGATTTGTTGGACGAGCAGTACTTC.